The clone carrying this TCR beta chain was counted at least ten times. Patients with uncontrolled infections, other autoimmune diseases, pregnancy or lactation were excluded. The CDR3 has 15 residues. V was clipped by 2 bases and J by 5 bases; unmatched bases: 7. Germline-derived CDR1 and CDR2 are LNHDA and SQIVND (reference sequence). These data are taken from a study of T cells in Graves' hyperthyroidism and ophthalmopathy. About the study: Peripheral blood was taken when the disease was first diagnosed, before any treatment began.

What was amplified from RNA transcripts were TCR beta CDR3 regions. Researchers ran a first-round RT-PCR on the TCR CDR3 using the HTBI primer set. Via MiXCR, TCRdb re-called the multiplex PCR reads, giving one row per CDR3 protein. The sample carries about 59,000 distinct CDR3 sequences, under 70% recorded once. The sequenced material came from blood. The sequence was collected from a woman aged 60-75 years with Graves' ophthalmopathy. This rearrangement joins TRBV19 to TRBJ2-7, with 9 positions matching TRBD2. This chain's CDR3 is CASSISGSGSHEQYF. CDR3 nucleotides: TGTGCCAGTAGTATAAGCGGTAGCGGGAGCCACGAGCAGTACTTC.